The text below deals with one T cell receptor (beta chain). As yet, its antigen is unknown. The germline CDR1 and CDR2 sequences are SGDLS and YYNGEE. V lost 3 bases, J lost 9 bases, and 19 bases lay in between. The CDR3 spans 15 residues. This sample was taken from a study of cytomegalovirus exposure and HLA in healthy donors. Across the study: Assignment to the Caucasian-associated ancestry cluster applied to 81% of the approximately 400 genotyped donors.

Findings and limits, study-wide: Relative to the roughly 640-donor mean, N-insertions were reportedly fewer in an Asian-associated ancestry cluster in a later analysis.

A multiplex PCR was run with 60 Vbeta primers and 13 Jbeta primers. Measured with immunoSEQ multiplex PCR; TCRdb has only the in-frame clones, and not every one. The sample shows 150,000 to 190,000 clones, around 72% of them seen only once. Sequencing was done on a sample of PBMCs. This sequence originates from a man younger than 35 in good health and CMV-seronegative. The V and J genes are TRBV9 and TRBJ2-1, with a possible D match to TRBD1 (6 bases). In nucleotides, the CDR3 is TGTGCCAGCAGCGAGGGGACACCAAGTCGGGGTGAGCAGTTCTTC. Protein: CASSEGTPSRGEQFF. Full variable domain (missing parts from reference TRBV9 and TRBJ2-1): DSGVTQTPKHLITATGQRVTLRCSPRSGDLSVYWYQQSLDQGLQFLIQYYNGEERAKGNILERFSAQQFPDLHSELNLSSLELGDSALYFCASSEGTPSRGEQFFGPGTRLTVL.